Sequencing of this T cell receptor (beta chain) was carried out in a study of T cell repertoires in cytomegalovirus infection. Overall study: Public TCR beta signature analysis indicated the presence of both CMV infection and matching HLA type.

Turning to this clonotype: The antigen remains unidentified.

Study conclusions and caveats: Cumulated frequencies of public TCR beta families served to identify carriers of CMV plus the relevant HLA. Ex vivo responses were dominated by HLA-C-restricted CMV-specific TCR beta clonotypes.

V shed 2 bases, J shed 3 bases, and the junction held 2 bases outside the gene matches. The germline V gene encodes CDR1 MRHNA and CDR2 SNTAGT. The CDR3 loop spans 15 amino acids. TCRdb called the reads again in MiXCR, with one record for every CDR3 protein. The table lists about 300,000 distinct CDR3 sequences, about 8.8% of them singletons. The specimen was PBMCs. The chain couples TRBV6-4 to TRBJ2-3; 10 bases match TRBD1. The TCR was taken from a human donor in good health (CMV status not recorded). Some clones in this sample may be carry-over from other donors' samples. As DNA, the CDR3 is TGTGCCAGCAGTGACGGACAGGGGGTGACAGATACGCAGTATTTT. It codes for CASSDGQGVTDTQYF.